This is a list of T cell receptor beta chains from one sample in a study of T cell changes during pregnancy in multiple sclerosis. Generated by immunoSEQ multiplex PCR, the TCRdb table keeps only in-frame clones and is missing some. The sample has 45,000 to 70,000 clones; 90% to 95% are singletons. Material: peripheral blood, obtained in the third trimester of pregnancy. The receptor source for this set is a female donor in good health, enrolled as a control in a pregnancy study. The CDR3 runs from the conserved cysteine through the conserved F or W. The D gene is left open where the match is weak. For some rows the clone size is stated as once, few or many, or as a class when expanded; others skip it.

d_call | clone_size | j_call | v_call | cdr3_nt | cdr3_aa
NA | NA | TRBJ2-7 | TRBV27 | TGTGCCAGCAGTTTAAGGAGTGGCTACGAGCAGTACTTC | CASSLRSGYEQYF
NA | NA | TRBJ2-3 | TRBV11-2 | TGTGCCAGCAGCTCGATACAGGGCTACACAGATACGCAGTATTTT | CASSSIQGYTDTQYF
TRBD2 | NA | TRBJ2-3 | TRBV7-9 | TGTGCCAGCAGCTTATTGGTTGGCGGGAGGGCCTTAGATACGCAGTATTTT | CASSLLVGGRALDTQYF
TRBD1 | once | TRBJ1-2 | TRBV18 | TGTGCCAGCTCCCCGGACAGGGCTGACTATGGCTACACCTTC | CASSPDRADYGYTF
NA | NA | TRBJ2-7 | TRBV7-2 | TGTGCCAGCAGCTTAGGGAGAGGGTCCTACGAGCAGTACTTC | CASSLGRGSYEQYF
NA | NA | TRBJ1-1 | TRBV19 | TGTGCCAGTACCGTACCAGGGATACCTAAGAACACTGAAGCTTTCTTT | CASTVPGIPKNTEAFF
NA | NA | TRBJ2-5 | TRBV11-3 | TGTGCCAGCAGCTTACCGGGGTGGGAGACCCAGTACTTC | CASSLPGWETQYF
NA | once | TRBJ1-1 | TRBV5-1 | TGCGCCAGCGGTCGTGTTGCAGGGGATGAAGCTTTCTTT | CASGRVAGDEAFF
TRBD1 | NA | TRBJ1-2 | TRBV4-1 | TGCGCCAGCAGCCAATCGCAGGGGGTCCTCGATGGCTACACCTTC | CASSQSQGVLDGYTF
NA | NA | TRBJ2-3 | TRBV4-1 | TGCGCCAGCAGCCTAACAGATACGCAGTATTTT | CASSLTDTQYF
NA | NA | TRBJ1-1 | TRBV2 | TGTGCCGGGGCCAGGGGAACTGAAGCTTTCTTT | CAGARGTEAFF
NA | NA | TRBJ1-5 | TRBV7-8 | TGTGCCAGCAGCTTAGGACAGGCAGGGGATCAGCCCCAGCATTTT | CASSLGQAGDQPQHF
NA | NA | TRBJ2-1 | TRBV5-1 | TGCGCCAGCAGCCAAGGACTCCTCAATGAGCAGTTCTTC | CASSQGLLNEQFF
TRBD2 | NA | TRBJ2-3 | TRBV4-2 | TGTGCCAGCAGCCAAGAATCTAGCGGGGGGAGCACAGATACGCAGTATTTT | CASSQESSGGSTDTQYF
NA | NA | TRBJ1-2 | TRBV11-2 | TGTGCCAGCAGCTTAGGGTTAGGGGTCGGCTACACCTTC | CASSLGLGVGYTF
NA | NA | TRBJ1-2 | TRBV30 | TGTGCCTGGAGTGTACGAAGACAGAGGAGAGGCTACACCTTC | CAWSVRRQRRGYTF
NA | NA | TRBJ2-3 | TRBV7-2 | TGTGCCAGCAGCCGACAGGCTATCACAGATACGCAGTATTTT | CASSRQAITDTQYF
NA | few | TRBJ2-1 | TRBV19 | TGTGCCAGTTTCGGACTAGGACAGAACAATGAGCAGTTCTTC | CASFGLGQNNEQFF
TRBD1 | NA | TRBJ1-2 | TRBV25-1 | TGTGCCAGCAGTGAACCTCGGACAGGGGATGGCTACACCTTC | CASSEPRTGDGYTF
NA | once | TRBJ1-1 | TRBV7-6 | TGTGCCAGCAGCTTAGGTAGGGGGTTCATGAACACTGAAGCTTTCTTT | CASSLGRGFMNTEAFF
TRBD1 | NA | TRBJ1-2 | TRBV7-3 | TGTGCCAGCAGCGTGGACAGGGATAGTGGCTACACCTTC | CASSVDRDSGYTF
TRBD1 | NA | TRBJ2-5 | TRBV12-5 | TGTGCTAGTGGTCCCGGACAGGGTGAGACCCAGTACTTC | CASGPGQGETQYF
NA | NA | TRBJ1-3 | TRBV18 | TGTGCCAGCTCACCTAGCTCTGGAAACACCATATATTTT | CASSPSSGNTIYF
NA | NA | TRBJ2-7 | TRBV4-1 | TGCGCCAGCAGCCCCCAGGGGACGGTGACCTACGAGCAGTACTTC | CASSPQGTVTYEQYF
TRBD2 | NA | TRBJ2-1 | TRBV15 | TGTGCCACCCATCCCGGGGGGAATGAGCAGTTCTTC | CATHPGGNEQFF
TRBD1 | NA | TRBJ2-3 | TRBV6-5 | TGTGCCAGCAGCTCCGGGACAGGGCACACAGATACGCAGTATTTT | CASSSGTGHTDTQYF
TRBD2 | once | TRBJ2-7 | TRBV5-6 | TGTGCCAGCAGCATGGAAGCGGGGGGGGCGTTCTACGAGCAGTACTTC | CASSMEAGGAFYEQYF
TRBD1 | NA | TRBJ2-7 | TRBV7-9 | TGTGCCAGCAGCTTATGGGGACAGGGGATAGCCTACGAGCAGTACTTC | CASSLWGQGIAYEQYF
TRBD2 | NA | TRBJ2-7 | TRBV11-3 | TGTGCCAGCAGCCCCGGCGGGGGAATGGCCGAGCAGTACTTC | CASSPGGGMAEQYF
NA | NA | TRBJ2-1 | TRBV7-9 | TGTGCCAGCATCTTGGTTACAGGGACCTCCTACAATGAGCAGTTCTTC | CASILVTGTSYNEQFF
NA | NA | TRBJ1-4 | TRBV10-3 | TGTGCCATCAGTGATGGGCGAGGGTATGAAAAACTGTTTTTT | CAISDGRGYEKLFF
TRBD1 | NA | TRBJ1-2 | TRBV5-1 | TGCGCCAGCAGCTTGGCCTTAGGGACAGGAGGCTACACCTTC | CASSLALGTGGYTF
TRBD2 | NA | TRBJ2-7 | TRBV7-8 | TGTGCCAGCAGCTCTCTAACTAGCGGACTCTACGAGCAGTACTTC | CASSSLTSGLYEQYF
TRBD1 | NA | TRBJ2-1 | TRBV27 | TGTGCCAGCGGAGAGGCCGGGACAGCTACCTACAATGAGCAGTTCTTC | CASGEAGTATYNEQFF
NA | NA | TRBJ2-7 | TRBV2 | TGTGCCAGCAGGCCGCCGAGCGCGGGCGAGCAGTACTTC | CASRPPSAGEQYF
TRBD2 | NA | TRBJ2-3 | TRBV4-3 | TGCGCCAGCAGCCAAGAGCTAGCGGGGGGTTTAAACACAGATACGCAGTATTTT | CASSQELAGGLNTDTQYF
NA | once | TRBJ1-6 | TRBV7-6 | TGTGCCAGCAGCCCCGGGACACCAAATTCACCCCTCCACTTT | CASSPGTPNSPLHF
NA | NA | TRBJ2-5 | TRBV5-1 | TGCGCCAGCAGCCTTGGACAGAGCGTGCGAGAGACCCAGTACTTC | CASSLGQSVRETQYF
NA | NA | TRBJ2-3 | TRBV4-1 | TGCGCCAGCAGCCAAGATACAGGCTGGTCGGTTTTT | CASSQDTGWSVF
TRBD1 | NA | TRBJ1-2 | TRBV7-9 | TGTGCCACAGAGACGGGACAGATCTATGGCGTTGGCTACACCTTC | CATETGQIYGVGYTF
TRBD1 | NA | TRBJ1-5 | TRBV2 | TGTGCCAGCAGACACGACAGGGGGCTCAATCAGCCCCAGCATTTT | CASRHDRGLNQPQHF
NA | NA | TRBJ1-6 | TRBV21-1 | TGTGCCAGCAGCAAAAAATGGGAGGGGATACCCTATAATTCACCCCTCCACTTT | CASSKKWEGIPYNSPLHF
NA | NA | TRBJ2-2 | TRBV6-5 | TGTGCCAGCAGTTACACTAGCATTGTACGAGGGGAGCTGTTTTTT | CASSYTSIVRGELFF
NA | NA | TRBJ2-2 | TRBV5-4 | TGTGCCAGCAGCTTCGACAGCCTGAACACCGGGGAGCTGTTTTTT | CASSFDSLNTGELFF
TRBD1 | NA | TRBJ1-2 | TRBV18 | TGTGCCAGCTCACCGGGACAGGGAGAAGGCTACACCTTC | CASSPGQGEGYTF
NA | NA | TRBJ2-5 | TRBV2 | TGTGCCAGCAGTGAAGCTAGTATAGAGACCCAGTACTTC | CASSEASIETQYF
NA | NA | TRBJ1-2 | TRBV4-2 | TGTGCCAGCAGCCCCTACGACTCCGGCAGGGGTAACTATGGCTACACCTTC | CASSPYDSGRGNYGYTF
TRBD2 | NA | TRBJ2-7 | TRBV5-4 | TGTGCCAGCAGCTTGGGCCCGGGACTAGCGCCTTCCTACGAGCAGTACTTC | CASSLGPGLAPSYEQYF
NA | once | TRBJ1-1 | TRBV7-8 | TGTGCCAGCAGCTTAGGAACCGGGGGAAACACTGAAGCTTTCTTT | CASSLGTGGNTEAFF
TRBD1 | NA | TRBJ1-2 | TRBV27 | TGTGCCTCCCGTTCAGGGGGCAGTGGCTACACCTTC | CASRSGGSGYTF
NA | NA | TRBJ1-1 | TRBV7-2 | TGTGCCAGCAGCTTAGGATGGGGCAGGGAGAACACTGAAGCTTTCTTT | CASSLGWGRENTEAFF
TRBD1 | NA | TRBJ1-6 | TRBV5-1 | TGCGCCAGCAGGGGGACAGATGATTCACCCCTCCACTTT | CASRGTDDSPLHF
NA | NA | TRBJ1-1 | TRBV2 | TGTGCCAGCAGTGAACAGTTTAACACTGAAGCTTTCTTT | CASSEQFNTEAFF
NA | NA | TRBJ2-5 | TRBV9 | TGTGCCAGCAGCGTAGATAGTTGGCAAGAGACCCAGTACTTC | CASSVDSWQETQYF
NA | once | TRBJ2-7 | TRBV7-6 | TGTGCCAGCAGCTTAGCGGATTCCAACGGGAACGAGCAGTACTTC | CASSLADSNGNEQYF